This TCR beta chain was sequenced in a study of PD-1 blockade in classical Hodgkin lymphoma. Study in general: Nivolumab dosed at 3 mg/kg went to patients intravenously every 2 weeks.

This clone has only a few counts. The antigen is undetermined. Study-wide points: The diversity seen at baseline in complete responders resembled that of newly diagnosed patients. Healthy donors reportedly exceeded newly diagnosed patients in baseline TCR diversity. Significantly greater TCR diversity emerged by C4D1 in CD4+ cells but not CD8+ cells.

Looked up from germline, CDR1 is SGHTA and CDR2 is FQGTGA. There are 15 residues in the CDR3. V trimming: 2 bases; J trimming: 2 bases; junction bases outside the gene matches: 5. Only in-frame clones appear in the TCRdb table, and some are missing; sequencing was by immunoSEQ multiplex PCR. The top ten clones hold about 5.6% of a sample with tens of thousands of clones, 68% of them seen once. Relapses following autologous stem cell transplantation were seen in all patients, with brentuximab vedotin exposure varying. The source material was peripheral blood mononuclear cells (PBMCs), sampled at baseline. This chain joins TRBV7-3 and TRBJ1-2; 7 nucleotides line up with TRBD1. This clonotype was sampled from a human donor with classical Hodgkin lymphoma. CDR3 region: CASSLQAGGNYGYTF. CDR3 sequence (DNA): TGTGCCAGCAGCTTACAGGCAGGGGGGAACTATGGCTACACCTTC.